Below, 13 T cell receptor beta chains from the same sample are listed, as sequenced in a study of blood T cell repertoires in COVID-19. Sequencing was performed with immunoSEQ multiplex PCR; in TCRdb, only in-frame clones are kept and a portion is missing. The table includes under 35,000 clones, around 83% detected once. Sequenced sample: peripheral blood. These receptors all stem from a man in his 70s with active COVID-19.

This rearrangement joins TRBV7-9 to TRBJ1-1; the D gene is possibly TRBD1 (5 bases). CDR1 and CDR2 from the germline V gene are SEHNR and FQNEAQ (reference sequence). Deletions cut 2 bases from V and 7 bases from J, with 11 bases between. CDR3 length equals 13 residues. Written as DNA, the CDR3 is TGTGCCAGCAGCTTATACCGGGGGGTTGAAGCTTTCTTT. Protein product: CASSLYRGVEAFF.

V and J are TRBV19 and TRBJ1-1; a possible D gene is TRBD1 (6 bases). V lost 11 bases and J 0 bases, leaving 31 bases between the germline ends. Germline CDR1 LNHDA, CDR2 SQIVND (reference sequence). The CDR3 runs 19 residues. Here the CDR3 reads CAGGPYSPVAVGMNTEAFF. CDR3 DNA sequence: TGTGCCGGGGGCCCTTATAGTCCGGTCGCTGTAGGAATGAACACTGAAGCTTTCTTT.

The CDR3 sequence: CASSYEGARYGYTF. The CDR3 region has the DNA TGTGCCAGCAGTTACGAGGGGGCACGCTATGGCTACACCTTC. V and J are TRBV6-6 and TRBJ1-2, with 7 bases matching TRBD1. Per the germline V gene, CDR1 is MNHNY and CDR2 is SVGAGI (reference sequence). The CDR3 has 14 amino acids. V shed 2 bases and J 4 bases; nucleotides not matched to a gene: 4.

The chain has TRBV28 and TRBJ2-3; D perhaps matches TRBD1 (5 bases). V dropped 5 bases and J dropped 9 bases, with 18 bases sitting between them. The germline V gene has CDR1 MDHEN and CDR2 SYDVKM. This CDR3 is 14 amino acids long. The CDR3, as DNA: TGTGCCAGCAGTGGGCAGGGAAAGGTGTGGACGCAGTATTTT. Translated, it gives CASSGQGKVWTQYF. The full variable domain, its missing parts supplied by reference TRBV28 and TRBJ2-3, is DVKVTQSSRYLVKRTGEKVFLECVQDMDHENMFWYRQDPGLGLRLIYFSYDVKMKEKGDIPEGYSVSREKKERFSLILESASTNQTSMYLCASSGQGKVWTQYFGPGTRLTVL.

The rearrangement links TRBV27 to TRBJ2-3, with 8 bases fitting TRBD1. CDR1 MNHEY and CDR2 SMNVEV come from the germline V gene (reference sequence). The J segment lost 6 bases and the V segment lost 6 bases, leaving 8 bases of the junction unmatched. This CDR3 spans 14 amino acids. The CDR3: CASSKDRARDTQYF. CDR3 nucleotide sequence: TGTGCCAGCAGCAAGGACAGGGCGAGGGATACGCAGTATTTT.

J is TRBJ1-1 and V is TRBV28; TRBD1 matches at 7 bases. CDR1 and CDR2 (germline): MDHEN, SYDVKM. The CDR3 runs to 16 residues. Trimming at V came to 5 bases and at J to 4 bases, leaving 13 bases not matched to a gene. The CDR3 region is CASSPPRQGGVTEAFF. CDR3 nucleotides: TGTGCCAGCAGTCCGCCCCGACAGGGAGGAGTCACTGAAGCTTTCTTT. Full variable domain (rest looked up from reference TRBV28 and TRBJ1-1): DVKVTQSSRYLVKRTGEKVFLECVQDMDHENMFWYRQDPGLGLRLIYFSYDVKMKEKGDIPEGYSVSREKKERFSLILESASTNQTSMYLCASSPPRQGGVTEAFFGQGTRLTVV.

The chain has TRBV7-9 and TRBJ2-2; no reliable D call. The CDR3 totals 12 residues. V was cut by 5 bases and J by 4 bases, with 5 bases left in between. Germline assignment: CDR1 SEHNR and CDR2 FQNEAQ (reference sequence). CDR3 residues: CASSAGTGELFF. The DNA for the CDR3 is TGTGCCAGCAGCGCCGGCACCGGGGAGCTGTTTTTT.

The V gene is TRBV28, the J gene TRBJ1-2; TRBD1 might be the D (5 bases). V lost 6 bases and J 3 bases, leaving 11 bases between the germline ends. The CDR3 spans 13 residues. In germline, CDR1 is MDHEN, CDR2 SYDVKM. DNA of the CDR3: TGTGCCAGCAGCTCCACAGGTGACTATGGCTACACCTTC. Encoded protein: CASSSTGDYGYTF.

The chain carries TRBV29-1 and TRBJ1-3; no clear D gene. This CDR3 region has 13 residues. V lost 6 bases to trimming and J lost 2 bases, with 11 bases between them. Germline loops: CDR1 SQVTM, CDR2 ANQGSEA. The CDR3 nucleotides are TGCAGCGTAGGTGGAGGGACTGGAAACACCATATATTTT. This encodes CSVGGGTGNTIYF.

CDR3 bases: TGTGCCAGCAGCAAATATCGCAGGGCCAATGGCTACACCTTC. It encodes CASSKYRRANGYTF. The chain carries TRBV21-1 and TRBJ1-2; the table's D call of TRBD1 was not tested on the DNA. TRBV21-1 is classified as a pseudogene. The CDR3 extends over 14 amino acids.

V usage is TRBV11-3 and J usage is TRBJ2-7, with 8 nucleotides matching TRBD1. The CDR3 extends over 15 amino acids. Germline V gene sequence: CDR1 SGHNT, CDR2 YENEEA. V was pared by 2 bases and J by 3 bases, with 6 bases of the junction left unmatched. This chain's CDR3 is CASSLHPGQDYEQYF. The CDR3 DNA is TGTGCCAGCAGCTTACACCCGGGACAGGACTACGAGCAGTACTTC.

V gene TRBV5-5 combines with J gene TRBJ2-3; no clear D gene. CDR3 length: 16 amino acids. V gave up 0 bases and J gave up 4 bases, with 15 bases separating them. CDR1 is SGHKS, CDR2 YYEKEE, per germline (reference sequence). CDR3 amino acids: CASSLAGLKSADTQYF. CDR3 in DNA: TGTGCCAGCAGCTTGGCTGGGCTCAAATCCGCAGATACGCAGTATTTT.

V and J are TRBV7-9 and TRBJ2-5, with 11 bases lining up with TRBD2. Germline V gene lookup returns CDR1 SEHNR and CDR2 FQNEAQ (reference sequence). Losses at the gene ends were 1 base for V and 5 bases for J; bases not matched to a gene: 3. The CDR3 has 15 residues. The CDR3 spells CASSLVLAGVETQYF. In nucleotides, the CDR3 is TGTGCCAGCAGCTTAGTACTAGCGGGAGTGGAGACCCAGTACTTC.